The 6 T cell receptor beta chains below were found in one sample sequenced in a study of blood T cell repertoires in COVID-19 (dated by TCRdb to about 2020). The library was prepared using the immunoSEQ multiplex PCR assay. The source is immuneACCESS, and TCRdb retained only in-frame sequences with V and J called. Part of the clones is not carried over; for the studies checked, unresolved V genes explain less than half of this, and the remainder is unexplained. This sample lists some 190,000 clones; roughly 90% were detected once. The ten largest clones represent 1.5% to 2% of the sample. The sample comprised peripheral blood. These receptors all stem from a man younger than 35 with active or convalescent COVID-19.

The V gene is TRBV2, the J gene TRBJ2-5, with D perhaps matching TRBD1 (5 bases). This CDR3 has 14 amino acids. Germline CDR1 reads SNHLY; CDR2 reads FYNNEI. V was clipped by 1 base and J by 7 bases, with 13 bases between them. This chain's CDR3 is CASSEDRSSGTQYF. The CDR3 DNA reads as TGTGCCAGCAGTGAAGACAGGAGTTCCGGGACCCAGTACTTC. The complete variable domain, with remaining parts taken from reference TRBV2 and TRBJ2-5, reads EPEVTQTPSHQVTQMGQEVILRCVPISNHLYFYWYRQILGQKVEFLVSFYNNEISEKSEIFDDQFSVERPDGSNFTLKIRSTKLEDSAMYFCASSEDRSSGTQYFGPGTRLLVL.

The gene calls are TRBV15 and TRBJ1-2; D is possibly TRBD1 (6 bases). Trimming removed 3 bases from V and 4 bases from J, with 15 bases in between. The CDR3 runs to 15 residues. The germline V gene encodes CDR1 LNHNV and CDR2 YYDKDF (reference sequence). In DNA, the CDR3 is TGTGCCACCAGCAGGGATACAGGGCGAAGCTATGGCTACACCTTC. Its protein is CATSRDTGRSYGYTF. Full variable domain (rest looked up from reference TRBV15 and TRBJ1-2): DAMVIQNPRYQVTQFGKPVTLSCSQTLNHNVMYWYQQKSSQAPKLLFHYYDKDFNNEADTPDNFQSRRPNTSFCFLDIRSPGLGDTAMYLCATSRDTGRSYGYTFGSGTRLTVV.

The chain joins TRBV28 to TRBJ1-2; unclear D gene. The CDR3 is made up of 12 amino acids. Germline CDR1 MDHEN, CDR2 SYDVKM. Deletions cut 6 bases from V and 2 bases from J, with 7 bases between. As DNA, the CDR3 is TGTGCCAGCAGGACTGTGAACTATGGCTACACCTTC. Its protein is CASRTVNYGYTF.

The chain employs TRBV7-9 and TRBJ2-5; TRBD2 might be the D (5 bases). CDR3 length equals 12 residues. The ends were cut back, 4 bases at V and 4 bases at J, with 7 bases in the middle. Germline CDR1 reads SEHNR; CDR2 reads FQNEAQ (reference sequence). CDR3 coding DNA: TGTGCCAGCAGCTCTGCGGGAGAGACCCAGTACTTC. It is translated as CASSSAGETQYF.

For the CDR3, the DNA is TGTGCCAGCAGTGTGGAGGGCCATTCACCCCTCCACTTT. It specifies CASSVEGHSPLHF. The gene calls are TRBV2 and TRBJ1-6, with D unclear. CDR3 size: 13 residues. Trimming pared 4 bases from V and 8 bases from J, leaving 9 bases between. Looked up from germline, CDR1 is SNHLY and CDR2 is FYNNEI. Variable domain in full (rest from reference TRBV2 and TRBJ1-6): EPEVTQTPSHQVTQMGQEVILRCVPISNHLYFYWYRQILGQKVEFLVSFYNNEISEKSEIFDDQFSVERPDGSNFTLKIRSTKLEDSAMYFCASSVEGHSPLHFGNGTRLTVT.

The chain is built from TRBV9 and TRBJ2-6, with 7 bases lining up with TRBD1. Trimming cost V 0 bases and J 0 bases; bases outside gene matches: 9. The V gene's germline CDR1 is SGDLS and CDR2 YYNGEE. The CDR3 runs to 19 residues. CDR3 in amino acids: CASSVALGTESSGANVLTF. CDR3 nucleotides: TGTGCCAGCAGCGTAGCCTTGGGGACAGAGAGCTCTGGGGCCAACGTCCTGACTTTC.